This entry concerns a single TCR beta chain. The sample is drawn from a study of blood T cell repertoires in COVID-19. In the study overall: COVID-19 samples from acute and convalescent phases originated in the United States, Italy and Spain. The cDNA or gDNA used as material had been derived from T cells, B-cell-depleted T cells, or PBMCs.

Per the original methods: Reference gene primer amplification in the assay estimated nucleated cell counts. The data were produced by immunoSEQ multiplex PCR, yet TCRdb's version contains in-frame clones alone and is incomplete. V and J calls and clone size are copied from that table; D and trimming were computed from the DNA. The sample has more than 55,000 clones, about 91% seen once; the top ten hold about 6%. The CDR3 extends over 15 amino acids. V shed 6 bases, J shed 1 base, and the junction held 8 bases outside the gene matches. Germline CDR1 reads SEHNR; CDR2 reads FQNEAQ (reference sequence).

This sequence was found in a woman aged 65 to 85 with acute or convalescent COVID-19. Sequencing was done on a sample of peripheral blood. The chain uses TRBV7-9 and TRBJ1-2, with 7 bases that match TRBD1. The CDR3: CASSLSGDSNYGYTF. The CDR3 nucleotides read TGTGCCAGCAGTTTGTCGGGGGACAGTAACTATGGCTACACCTTC.